This T cell receptor (beta chain) came from a study of blood T cell repertoires in COVID-19. Note on this clone: Other DNA sequences in this sample translate to the same CDR3.

TCRdb's copy holds only in-frame clones and misses some; the assay was immunoSEQ multiplex PCR. The sample includes about 70,000 clones, over 65% seen only once; the top ten take less than 40%. The sample comprised peripheral blood. This TCR was recovered from a woman in her sixties or seventies with acute or convalescent COVID-19.

The CDR3 DNA reads as TGTGCCAGTTGGCAGGGTAGGACTGAAGCTTTCTTT. Amino acid sequence: CASWQGRTEAFF. The genes are TRBV27 and TRBJ1-1; possibly TRBD1 for D (5 bases). Germline CDR1 and CDR2: MNHEY and SMNVEV (reference sequence). The V gene lost 9 bases and the J gene lost 5 bases, with 13 bases spanning the gap. The CDR3 spans 12 residues.